The 16 T cell receptor beta chains presented below share a single source sample, sequenced in a study of cytomegalovirus exposure and HLA in healthy donors. The PCR was carried out with 60 Vbeta primers and 13 Jbeta primers. Sequencing was performed with immunoSEQ multiplex PCR; in TCRdb, only in-frame clones are kept and a portion is missing. The sample carries about 170,000 clones, 82% recorded once. Sequences were obtained from PBMCs. The receptors here all came from a girl aged 2 to 10 in good health and CMV-seropositive.

The rearrangement uses TRBV2 and TRBJ1-1; D perhaps matches TRBD1 (5 bases). This CDR3 is 14 amino acids long. The V gene lost 5 bases and the J gene lost 0 bases, with 10 bases spanning the gap. CDR1 and CDR2 from the germline V gene are SNHLY and FYNNEI. The CDR3 protein is CASSLRTLNTEAFF. In nucleotides, the CDR3 is TGTGCCAGCAGTTTGCGGACATTGAACACTGAAGCTTTCTTT.

The genes are TRBV7-9 and TRBJ2-6; 9 nucleotides match TRBD1. From germline, CDR1 is SEHNR and CDR2 FQNEAQ (reference sequence). V was clipped by 8 bases and J by 0 bases; unmatched bases: 8. CDR3 length: 17 residues. The CDR3 loop is CASSRGQGTSGANVLTF. CDR3 nucleotide sequence: TGTGCCAGCTCGAGAGGACAGGGGACCTCTGGGGCCAACGTCCTGACTTTC.

This clone was observed once. This chain links TRBV5-1 with TRBJ2-2, with 12 bases that match TRBD2. The CDR3 contains 17 residues. The trim removed 4 bases at V and 3 bases at J, leaving 7 bases unmatched. Germline V lookup: CDR1 SGHRS, CDR2 YFSETQ. CDR3 sequence (DNA): TGCGCCAGCAGCGCCCTAAGACTAGCGGGAGACACCGGGGAGCTGTTTTTT. Amino acid sequence: CASSALRLAGDTGELFF.

This clone was recorded only once. V gene TRBV7-9 combines with J gene TRBJ2-5; D is undetermined. Germline CDR1 and CDR2: SEHNR and FQNEAQ (reference sequence). The CDR3 length is 14 residues. Trimming stripped 7 bases from V and 5 bases from J, with 17 bases between. CDR3 in DNA: TGTGCCAGCACCACTTTGAGGAATTGGGAGACCCAGTACTTC. Translation: CASTTLRNWETQYF.

This chain connects TRBV7-3 to TRBJ2-2, with 7 bases lining up with TRBD1. The length of the CDR3 is 15 residues. CDR1 and CDR2 from the germline V gene are SGHTA and FQGTGA. The V and J ends lost 5 bases and 4 bases, in that order; junction bases with no gene match: 7. The CDR3 loop is CASSPRAGGTGELFF. The CDR3 bases are TGTGCCAGCAGCCCACGGGCAGGGGGCACCGGGGAGCTGTTTTTT.

In DNA form, the CDR3 reads TGTGCCAGCAGTTTTCCGGGGACAGGGGATGAGCAGTTCTTC. Its protein product is CASSFPGTGDEQFF. J is TRBJ2-1 and V is TRBV28, with 10 bases aligning to TRBD1. J gave up 8 bases and V 3 bases, and 4 bases lay outside the gene matches. Germline CDR1 reads MDHEN; CDR2 reads SYDVKM. The CDR3 has 14 amino acids.

The CDR3 DNA is TGTGCCTGGAGTGCCACTTTGACTAGCACAGATACGCAGTATTTT. Translating gives CAWSATLTSTDTQYF. The gene calls are TRBV30 and TRBJ2-3; D is ambiguous. Germline CDR1 reads GTSNPN; CDR2 reads SVGIG (reference sequence). Trimming took 1 base from V and 0 from J, leaving 11 bases between them. The CDR3 is 15 residues long.

This chain uses TRBV7-9 with TRBJ2-1; D may be TRBD2 (5 bases). CDR3 size: 14 residues. Deletions cut 3 bases from V and 4 bases from J, with 10 bases between. Per germline, CDR1 SEHNR and CDR2 FQNEAQ (reference sequence). This CDR3 is CASSFPGMYNEQFF. In DNA form, the CDR3 reads TGTGCCAGCAGCTTCCCGGGGATGTACAATGAGCAGTTCTTC.

The chain links TRBV5-1 to TRBJ2-5; TRBD2 agrees at 8 bases. CDR3 length: 17 amino acids. V was clipped by 4 bases and J by 4 bases; unmatched bases: 15. The germline gives CDR1 SGHRS, CDR2 YFSETQ. CDR3 DNA: TGCGCCAGCAGCCCGGGGGTAGCGGGGTCGCGGGCAGAGACCCAGTACTTC. Its translation is CASSPGVAGSRAETQYF.

The chain recombines TRBV25-1 with TRBJ2-5; the match to TRBD1 covers 7 bases. The trim removed 6 bases at V and 4 bases at J, leaving 11 bases unmatched. The CDR3 is 15 amino acids. Germline CDR1 reads MGHDK; CDR2 reads SYGVNS. The CDR3 sequence: CASSVLGGQAETQYF. CDR3 DNA: TGTGCCAGCAGCGTACTAGGGGGCCAAGCAGAGACCCAGTACTTC.

CDR3 coding DNA: TGCGCCAGCAGCTTGGGACTGGGAGAGACCCAGTACTTC. This gives the protein CASSLGLGETQYF. This chain uses TRBV5-1 with TRBJ2-5; D is ambiguous. CDR3 length equals 13 residues. V lost 0 bases and J lost 4, with 7 bases in between. The germline V gene encodes CDR1 SGHRS and CDR2 YFSETQ.

This chain uses TRBV27 with TRBJ2-5; possible D gene TRBD2, 6 bases. The CDR3 runs 14 residues. From germline, CDR1 is MNHEY and CDR2 SMNVEV (reference sequence). V was clipped by 3 bases and J by 4 bases, with 12 bases between them. The CDR3, as DNA: TGTGCCAGCAGTTTTAGCGGACTCTCAGAGACCCAGTACTTC. This encodes CASSFSGLSETQYF.

V usage is TRBV19 and J usage is TRBJ1-5, with TRBD1 identical over 7 bases. After removal of 5 bases from V and 1 base from J, the junction contained 5 bases not matched to a gene. The CDR3 contains 15 residues. Germline values: CDR1 LNHDA, CDR2 SQIVND (reference sequence). The CDR3 DNA sequence: TGTGCCAGTAGTCGGAGAGGGGGCAGCAATCAGCCCCAGCATTTT. Protein: CASSRRGGSNQPQHF.

The V call is TRBV7-3, the J call TRBJ2-1; TRBD2 aligns across 7 bases. Unmatched junction bases numbered 10, after V lost 2 bases and J lost 6 bases. Germline V gene lookup returns CDR1 SGHTA and CDR2 FQGTGA. CDR3 size: 16 residues. CDR3 loop: CASSLDAAGVGNEQFF. CDR3 DNA: TGTGCCAGCAGCTTAGACGCGGCGGGAGTAGGCAATGAGCAGTTCTTC.

The rearrangement links TRBV28 to TRBJ2-7; 11 bases are shared with TRBD2. CDR1 and CDR2 (germline): MDHEN, SYDVKM. After removal of 3 bases from V and 0 bases from J, the junction contained 1 base not matched to a gene. The CDR3 contains 15 residues. The CDR3 is CASSLTSGTSYEQYF. The CDR3, as DNA: TGTGCCAGCAGTTTGACTAGCGGGACCTCCTACGAGCAGTACTTC.

The CDR3 DNA is TGCGCCAGCAGCCTATCTGGGGCTGAGGGAAACACCATATATTTT. As protein: CASSLSGAEGNTIYF. The chain carries TRBV4-1 and TRBJ1-3; a possible D gene is TRBD1 (5 bases). CDR3 length equals 15 residues. Germline assignment: CDR1 MGHRA and CDR2 YSYEKL. Between the trimmed V and J ends, which lost 4 bases and 4 bases, there was a span of 14 bases.